This is a list of T cell receptor beta chains from one sample in a study of shared clonotypes between healthy human individuals. Libraries were prepared by immunoSEQ multiplex PCR; TCRdb keeps only in-frame clonotypes and omits some of them. The data show some 2,500,000 clones, around 93% seen once. The sequenced material came from naive CD4+ T cells from PBMCs. The source of these receptors is a man between 18 and 29 years old in good health. Some clones in this sample may be carry-over from other donors' samples. Both conserved end residues are part of each CDR3. The D gene is left open where the match is weak. A clone size is listed for some rows: how often the clone was seen (once, few, many), or a class if it is expanded.

J: TRBJ1-2; V: TRBV5-1; size: once; D: -; CDR3: CASSLGQVYGYTF; DNA: TGCGCCAGCAGCTTGGGACAGGTTTATGGCTACACCTTC
J: TRBJ1-3; V: TRBV10-3; size: -; D: -; CDR3: CAISGTDGNTIYF; DNA: TGTGCCATCAGTGGGACAGATGGAAACACCATATATTTT
J: TRBJ2-5; V: TRBV5-6; size: -; D: -; CDR3: CASSLDRAPIRETQYF; DNA: TGTGCCAGCAGCTTGGACCGGGCCCCCATCCGGGAGACCCAGTACTTC
J: TRBJ1-2; V: TRBV20-1; size: -; D: -; CDR3: CSAKKDGYTF; DNA: TGCAGTGCTAAGAAGGATGGCTACACCTTC
J: TRBJ2-4; V: TRBV5-4; size: once; D: -; CDR3: CASTNPTQGDRSIQYF; DNA: TGTGCCAGCACCAACCCTACGCAGGGTGATCGTAGCATTCAGTACTTC
J: TRBJ2-7; V: TRBV6-5; size: -; D: TRBD1; CDR3: CASSYSGTGDPYEQYF; DNA: TGTGCCAGCAGTTACTCCGGGACAGGGGACCCCTACGAGCAGTACTTC
J: TRBJ2-2; V: TRBV9; size: few; D: -; CDR3: CASSVVGNPPTGELFF; DNA: TGTGCCAGCAGCGTAGTGGGTAATCCCCCCACCGGGGAGCTGTTTTTT
J: TRBJ2-3; V: TRBV6-6; size: once; D: TRBD2; CDR3: CASSWTSGYTDTQYF; DNA: TGTGCCAGCTCGTGGACTAGCGGTTACACAGATACGCAGTATTTT
J: TRBJ2-1; V: TRBV7-2; size: -; D: -; CDR3: CASSLWAMRSYNEQFF; DNA: TGTGCCAGCAGCTTATGGGCTATGCGCTCCTACAATGAGCAGTTCTTC
J: TRBJ2-7; V: TRBV5-1; size: -; D: -; CDR3: CASSWGGDDEQYF; DNA: TGCGCCAGCAGCTGGGGGGGCGACGACGAGCAGTACTTC
J: TRBJ2-7; V: TRBV10-3; size: once; D: TRBD1; CDR3: CAISETGVGRATYEQYF; DNA: TGTGCCATCAGCGAGACAGGGGTTGGGCGGGCCACCTACGAGCAGTACTTC
J: TRBJ2-3; V: TRBV9; size: -; D: TRBD2; CDR3: CASSVLAGNTDTQYF; DNA: TGTGCCAGCAGCGTCTTAGCGGGAAACACAGATACGCAGTATTTT
J: TRBJ2-2; V: TRBV11-3; size: -; D: -; CDR3: CASSLELGWDTGELFF; DNA: TGTGCCAGCAGCTTAGAACTAGGGTGGGACACCGGGGAGCTGTTTTTT
J: TRBJ2-5; V: TRBV27; size: -; D: -; CDR3: CASSLAGSETQYF; DNA: TGTGCCAGCAGTTTAGCAGGGTCGGAGACCCAGTACTTC
J: TRBJ1-2; V: TRBV6-1; size: -; D: -; CDR3: CASSEAYSQNYGYTF; DNA: TGTGCCAGCAGTGAAGCCTACAGCCAGAACTATGGCTACACCTTC
J: TRBJ2-2; V: TRBV27; size: -; D: TRBD2; CDR3: CASSLRGGGWTGELFF; DNA: TGTGCCAGCAGTTTAAGGGGCGGGGGTTGGACCGGGGAGCTGTTTTTT
J: TRBJ2-5; V: TRBV29-1; size: -; D: TRBD1; CDR3: CSVDPRTGGVETQYF; DNA: TGCAGCGTAGACCCCCGGACAGGGGGGGTAGAGACCCAGTACTTC
J: TRBJ2-7; V: TRBV29-1; size: -; D: -; CDR3: CSARLAYEQYF; DNA: TGCAGCGCTAGACTAGCCTACGAGCAGTACTTC
J: TRBJ2-1; V: TRBV27; size: -; D: TRBD1; CDR3: CASSGRGPSNEQFF; DNA: TGTGCCAGCAGCGGCAGGGGGCCTTCCAATGAGCAGTTCTTC
J: TRBJ2-3; V: TRBV7-3; size: -; D: TRBD1; CDR3: CASSLVGTGSDTQYF; DNA: TGTGCCAGCAGCTTAGTGGGGACAGGGTCAGATACGCAGTATTTT
J: TRBJ2-1; V: TRBV7-2; size: -; D: -; CDR3: CASSPPPQAAEQFF; DNA: TGTGCCAGCAGCCCCCCCCCACAAGCAGCGGAGCAGTTCTTC
J: TRBJ1-2; V: TRBV27; size: -; D: -; CDR3: CASSFRSSSNYGYTF; DNA: TGTGCCAGCAGTTTTAGGTCGTCATCTAACTATGGCTACACCTTC